Following are 13 T cell receptor beta chains from one sample sequenced in a study of early T cells in non-severe SARS-CoV-2 infection. One entry per CDR3 protein results from TCRdb running MiXCR on the 5' RACE reads. The top ten clones hold 4% to 5.5% of a sample with approximately 42,000 distinct CDR3 sequences, around 6.9% of them seen once. The sequenced sample consisted of whole blood. These receptors were obtained from an adult who was a healthcare worker with PCR-confirmed SARS-CoV-2 infection or an uninfected control (not recorded which).

The chain combines TRBV21-1 with TRBJ2-7. TRBV21-1 is listed as a pseudogene. The CDR3 covers 15 residues. CDR3 sequence reads: CASSKSWGKAYEQYF. The CDR3 DNA reads as TGTGCCAGCAGCAAATCCTGGGGAAAAGCTTACGAGCAGTACTTC.

This clonotype was seen ten or more times. The rearrangement joins TRBV18 to TRBJ2-1; 14 bases are a match to TRBD2. The CDR3 has 18 amino acids. CDR1 is KGHSH, CDR2 LQKENI, per germline. V dropped 4 bases and J dropped 0; count of bases not matched to a gene: 5. The CDR3 coding sequence is TGTGCCAGCTCACGAGGACTAGCGGGGGGACTCTCCTACAATGAGCAGTTCTTC. It specifies CASSRGLAGGLSYNEQFF.

This clonotype was observed a handful of times. The V call is TRBV19, the J call TRBJ2-1, with 14 nucleotides matching TRBD2. The germline V gene has CDR1 LNHDA and CDR2 SQIVND (reference sequence). The CDR3 is 18 residues long. The trim removed 3 bases at V and 6 bases at J, leaving 10 bases unmatched. CDR3 DNA: TGTGCCAGTAGTATGCCCGGGACTAGCGGGGGCCTTACCAATGAGCAGTTCTTC. It encodes CASSMPGTSGGLTNEQFF. The entire variable domain, with the rest obtained from reference TRBV19 and TRBJ2-1, is as follows: DGGITQSPKYLFRKEGQNVTLSCEQNLNHDAMYWYRQDPGQGLRLIYYSQIVNDFQKGDIAEGYSVSREKKESFPLTVTSAQKNPTAFYLCASSMPGTSGGLTNEQFFGPGTRLTVL.

J is TRBJ1-4 and V is TRBV20-1; D gene uncertain. Germline-derived CDR1 and CDR2 are DFQATT and SNEGSKA (reference sequence). V was trimmed by 5 bases and J by 10 bases, leaving 8 bases between them. This CDR3 contains 10 residues. DNA for the CDR3: TGCAGTGCTTTAGTGGGAAAACTGTTTTTT. It specifies CSALVGKLFF.

This chain uses TRBV18 with TRBJ2-1, with no clear D. Trimming removed 3 bases at V and 4 bases at J, with 10 bases between. The CDR3 spans 14 residues. Per germline, CDR1 KGHSH and CDR2 LQKENI. DNA for the CDR3: TGTGCCAGCTCACCCGAAGTGCATTACAATGAGCAGTTCTTC. Residues: CASSPEVHYNEQFF.

The table lists this clonotype with a few counts. J is TRBJ2-5 and V is TRBV27; maybe TRBD1 (5 bases). The CDR3 totals 15 residues. CDR1 and CDR2 (germline): MNHEY, SMNVEV (reference sequence). Trimming removed 6 bases from V and 1 base from J, with 15 bases in between. The CDR3, as DNA: TGTGCCAGCAGGGGGCCGGGTTGGGGCCAAGAGACCCAGTACTTC. This codes for CASRGPGWGQETQYF.

In this sample, this clonotype turned up a few times. V usage is TRBV25-1 and J usage is TRBJ1-2, with D perhaps TRBD1 (5 bases). The germline V gene encodes CDR1 MGHDK and CDR2 SYGVNS. The V end was cut by 7 bases, the J end by 5 bases, with 14 bases between. The CDR3 runs 13 residues. The CDR3 reads CASTPGRPYGYTF. The CDR3 DNA reads as TGTGCCAGCACGCCGGGACGGCCATATGGCTACACCTTC.

The table lists this clonotype with many counts. The V and J genes are TRBV6-2 or TRBV6-3 and TRBJ2-3; 12 nucleotides align to TRBD2. Per germline, CDR1 MNHEY and CDR2 SVGEGT. After removal of 5 bases from V and 4 bases from J, the junction contained 7 bases not matched to a gene. CDR3 length equals 16 residues. The CDR3 DNA is TGTGCCAGCAGTACCTCTAGCGGGGGGGGTGCAGATACGCAGTATTTT. This translates into CASSTSSGGGADTQYF.

This clonotype showed up many times. The rearrangement joins TRBV3-1 to TRBJ2-1; TRBD2 might be the D (6 bases). Germline loops: CDR1 LGHDT, CDR2 YNNKEL (reference sequence). Trimming stripped 3 bases from V and 0 bases from J, with 15 bases between. CDR3 length: 17 amino acids. The CDR3 is CASSHARGLSSYNEQFF. In DNA form, the CDR3 reads TGTGCCAGCAGCCACGCGCGGGGCCTTAGCTCCTACAATGAGCAGTTCTTC.

By frequency in the sample, this clonotype is medium-sized. This chain links TRBV2 with TRBJ2-3; D not resolved. This CDR3 comprises 13 residues. Between the trimmed V and J ends, which lost 8 bases and 2 bases, there was a span of 11 bases. The germline V gene has CDR1 SNHLY and CDR2 FYNNEI. For the CDR3, the DNA is TGTGCCAGCGCCTCGCGGCACACAGATACGCAGTATTTT. Translating it yields CASASRHTDTQYF.

This chain connects TRBV6-1 to TRBJ1-2; weak D call: TRBD1 (5 bases). Germline CDR1 and CDR2: MNHNS and SASEGT. V was shortened by 9 bases and J by 8 bases, with 19 bases between the two germline ends. The CDR3 totals 13 residues. CDR3 nucleotide sequence: TGTGCCAGTACCTCCCCGGCAGGGAAGGGCTACACCTTC. This codes for CASTSPAGKGYTF.

This clonotype was counted a few times. V is TRBV6-5 and J is TRBJ2-7, with a tentative D call TRBD1 (6 bases). V was clipped by 0 bases and J by 1 base, with 10 bases between them. CDR1 and CDR2 (germline): MNHEY, SVGAGI. The CDR3 is 15 residues long. The CDR3 is CASSYSRTASYEQYF. CDR3 sequence (DNA): TGTGCCAGCAGTTACTCTCGGACAGCGTCCTACGAGCAGTACTTC.

This clonotype was found a few times. The chain carries TRBV11-2 and TRBJ2-3; D is possibly TRBD2 (5 bases). This CDR3 spans 16 amino acids. V gave up 6 bases and J gave up 0 bases, with 16 bases separating them. Germline V gene data show CDR1 as SGHAT and CDR2 as FQNNGV. The DNA for the CDR3 is TGTGCCAGCAGTCCGAATGCGGGCGGGAGCACAGATACGCAGTATTTT. Translated: CASSPNAGGSTDTQYF.